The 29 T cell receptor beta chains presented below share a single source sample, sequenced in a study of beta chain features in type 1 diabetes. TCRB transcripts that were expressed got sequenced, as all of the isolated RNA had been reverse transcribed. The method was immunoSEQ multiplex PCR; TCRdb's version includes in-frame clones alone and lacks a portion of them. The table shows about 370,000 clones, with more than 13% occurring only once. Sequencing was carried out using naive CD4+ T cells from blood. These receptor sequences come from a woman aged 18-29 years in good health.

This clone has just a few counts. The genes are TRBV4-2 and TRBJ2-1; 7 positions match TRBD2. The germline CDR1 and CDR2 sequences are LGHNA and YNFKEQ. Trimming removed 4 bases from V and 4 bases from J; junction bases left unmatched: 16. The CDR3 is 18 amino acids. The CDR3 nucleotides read TGTGCCAGCAGCCCCTCAAGGGACGGGAGGAACATGTACAATGAGCAGTTCTTC. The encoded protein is CASSPSRDGRNMYNEQFF.

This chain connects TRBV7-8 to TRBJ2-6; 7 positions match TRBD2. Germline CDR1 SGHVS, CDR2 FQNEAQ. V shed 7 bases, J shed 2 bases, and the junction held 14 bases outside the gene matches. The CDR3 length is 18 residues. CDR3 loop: CASTNGLEPIPGANVLTF. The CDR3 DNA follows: TGTGCCAGCACCAACGGACTAGAACCAATCCCTGGGGCCAACGTCCTGACTTTC.

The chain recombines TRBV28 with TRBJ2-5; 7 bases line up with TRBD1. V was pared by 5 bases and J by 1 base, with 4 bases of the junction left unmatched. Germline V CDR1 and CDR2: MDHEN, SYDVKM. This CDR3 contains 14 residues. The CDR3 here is CASSLGQAQETQYF. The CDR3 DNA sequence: TGTGCCAGCAGTCTCGGACAGGCCCAAGAGACCCAGTACTTC.

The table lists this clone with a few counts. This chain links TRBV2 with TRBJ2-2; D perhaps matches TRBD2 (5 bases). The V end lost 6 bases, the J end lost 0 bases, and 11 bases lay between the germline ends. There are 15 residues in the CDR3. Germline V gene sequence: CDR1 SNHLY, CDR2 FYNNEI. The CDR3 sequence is CASRMVGANTGELFF. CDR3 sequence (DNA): TGTGCCAGCAGGATGGTGGGAGCGAACACCGGGGAGCTGTTTTTT.

CDR3 DNA sequence: TGTGCCCGGGGGGTGACCTACGAGCAGTACTTC. Protein product: CARGVTYEQYF. The rearrangement links TRBV2 to TRBJ2-7; 7 nucleotides match TRBD2. This CDR3 comprises 11 residues. Germline CDR1 is SNHLY and CDR2 is FYNNEI. V lost 11 bases to trimming and J lost 2 bases; unmatched junction nucleotides: 3.

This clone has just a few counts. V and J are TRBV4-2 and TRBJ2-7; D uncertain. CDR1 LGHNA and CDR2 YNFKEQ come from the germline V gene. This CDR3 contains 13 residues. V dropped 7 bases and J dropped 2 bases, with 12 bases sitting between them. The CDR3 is CASTRTETYEQYF. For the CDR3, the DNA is TGTGCCAGCACTCGAACCGAGACCTACGAGCAGTACTTC.

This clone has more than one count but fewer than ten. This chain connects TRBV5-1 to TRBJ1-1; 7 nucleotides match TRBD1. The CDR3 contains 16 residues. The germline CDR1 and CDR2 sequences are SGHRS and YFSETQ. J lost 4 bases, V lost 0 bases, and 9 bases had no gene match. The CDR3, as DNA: TGCGCCAGCAGCTTGGGACAGGGACTGCTCACCACTGAAGCTTTCTTT. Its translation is CASSLGQGLLTTEAFF.

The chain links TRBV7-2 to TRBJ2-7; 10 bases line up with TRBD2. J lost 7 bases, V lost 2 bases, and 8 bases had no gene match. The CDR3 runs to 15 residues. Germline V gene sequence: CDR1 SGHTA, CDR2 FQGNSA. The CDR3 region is CASSLRLAGAGEQYF. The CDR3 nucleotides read TGTGCCAGCAGCTTACGGCTAGCGGGAGCAGGAGAGCAGTACTTC.

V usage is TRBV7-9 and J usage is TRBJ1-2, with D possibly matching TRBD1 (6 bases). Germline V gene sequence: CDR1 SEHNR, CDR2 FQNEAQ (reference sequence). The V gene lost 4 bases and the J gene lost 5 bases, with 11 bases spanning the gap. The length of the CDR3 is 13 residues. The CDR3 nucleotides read TGTGCCAGCAGCTCAACAGGGTTATATGGCTACACCTTC. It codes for CASSSTGLYGYTF.

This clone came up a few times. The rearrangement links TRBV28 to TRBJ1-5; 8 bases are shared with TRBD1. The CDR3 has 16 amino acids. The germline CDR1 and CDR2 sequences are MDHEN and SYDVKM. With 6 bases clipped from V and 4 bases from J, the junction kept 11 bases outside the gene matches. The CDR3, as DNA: TGTGCCAGCAGCTCACCCGGGACAGGACTAAATCAGCCCCAGCATTTT. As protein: CASSSPGTGLNQPQHF.

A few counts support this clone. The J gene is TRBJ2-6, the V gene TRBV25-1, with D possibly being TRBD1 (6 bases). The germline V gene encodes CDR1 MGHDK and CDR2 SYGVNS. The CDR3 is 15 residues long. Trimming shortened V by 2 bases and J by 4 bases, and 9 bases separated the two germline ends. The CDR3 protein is CASSEPGVGANVLTF. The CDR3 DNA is TGTGCCAGCAGTGAACCAGGGGTCGGGGCCAACGTCCTGACTTTC.

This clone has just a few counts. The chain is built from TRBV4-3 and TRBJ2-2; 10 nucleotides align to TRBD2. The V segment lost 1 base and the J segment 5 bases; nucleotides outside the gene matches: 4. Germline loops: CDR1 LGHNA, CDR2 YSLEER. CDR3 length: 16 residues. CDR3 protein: CASSQVSAGGTGELFF. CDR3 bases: TGCGCCAGCAGCCAAGTTTCAGCGGGAGGGACCGGGGAGCTGTTTTTT.

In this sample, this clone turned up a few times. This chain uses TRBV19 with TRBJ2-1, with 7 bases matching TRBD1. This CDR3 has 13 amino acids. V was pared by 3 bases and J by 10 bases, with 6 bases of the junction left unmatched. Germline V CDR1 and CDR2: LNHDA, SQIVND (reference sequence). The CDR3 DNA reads TGTGCCAGTAGTATGACAGGGTGGAGAGAGCAGTTCTTC. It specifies CASSMTGWREQFF.

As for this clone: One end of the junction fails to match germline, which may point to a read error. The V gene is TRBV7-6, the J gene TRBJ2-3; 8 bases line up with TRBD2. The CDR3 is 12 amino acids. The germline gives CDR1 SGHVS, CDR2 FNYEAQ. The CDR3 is CASSFPSGSSHF. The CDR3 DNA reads TGTGCCAGCAGCTTCCCCAGCGGGAGTTCGCATTTT.

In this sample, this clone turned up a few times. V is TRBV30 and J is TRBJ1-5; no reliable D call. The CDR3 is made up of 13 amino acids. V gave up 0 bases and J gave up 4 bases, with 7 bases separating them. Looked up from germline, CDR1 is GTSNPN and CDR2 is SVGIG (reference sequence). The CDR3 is CAWSVLGNQPQHF. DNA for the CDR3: TGTGCCTGGAGTGTACTAGGGAATCAGCCCCAGCATTTT.

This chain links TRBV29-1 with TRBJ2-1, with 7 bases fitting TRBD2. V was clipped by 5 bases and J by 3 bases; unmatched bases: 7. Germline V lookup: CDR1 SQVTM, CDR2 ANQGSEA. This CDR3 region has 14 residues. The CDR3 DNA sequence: TGCAGCGTTACGACTAGCTGGGACTACAATGAGCAGTTCTTC. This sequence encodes CSVTTSWDYNEQFF.

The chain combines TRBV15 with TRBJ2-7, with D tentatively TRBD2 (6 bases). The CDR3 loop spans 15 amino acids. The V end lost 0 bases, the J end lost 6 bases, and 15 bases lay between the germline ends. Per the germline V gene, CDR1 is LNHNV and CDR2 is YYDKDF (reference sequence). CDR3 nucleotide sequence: TGTGCCACCAGCAGAGAGGGGGGAGAGGCGTTCGAGCAGTACTTC. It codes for CATSREGGEAFEQYF. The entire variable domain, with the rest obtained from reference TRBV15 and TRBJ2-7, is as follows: DAMVIQNPRYQVTQFGKPVTLSCSQTLNHNVMYWYQQKSSQAPKLLFHYYDKDFNNEADTPDNFQSRRPNTSFCFLDIRSPGLGDTAMYLCATSREGGEAFEQYFGPGTRLTVT.

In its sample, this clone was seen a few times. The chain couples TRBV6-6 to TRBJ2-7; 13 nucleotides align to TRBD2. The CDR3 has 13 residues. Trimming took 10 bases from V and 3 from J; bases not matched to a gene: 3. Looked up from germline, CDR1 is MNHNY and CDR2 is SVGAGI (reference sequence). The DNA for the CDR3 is TGTGCCACGTGGACTAGCGGGAGCTACGAGCAGTACTTC. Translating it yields CATWTSGSYEQYF.

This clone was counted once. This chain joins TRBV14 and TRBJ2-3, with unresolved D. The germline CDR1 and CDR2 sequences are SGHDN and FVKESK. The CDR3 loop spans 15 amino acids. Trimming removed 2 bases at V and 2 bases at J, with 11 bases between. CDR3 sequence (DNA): TGTGCCAGCAGCCAAAACACCCCCCCCACAGATACGCAGTATTTT. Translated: CASSQNTPPTDTQYF.

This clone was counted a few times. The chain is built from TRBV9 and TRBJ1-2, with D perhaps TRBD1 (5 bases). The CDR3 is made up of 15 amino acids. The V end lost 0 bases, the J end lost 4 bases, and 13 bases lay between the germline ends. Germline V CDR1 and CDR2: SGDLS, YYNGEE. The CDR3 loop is CASSVDPGFGYGYTF. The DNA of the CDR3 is TGTGCCAGCAGCGTAGACCCAGGGTTTGGCTATGGCTACACCTTC.

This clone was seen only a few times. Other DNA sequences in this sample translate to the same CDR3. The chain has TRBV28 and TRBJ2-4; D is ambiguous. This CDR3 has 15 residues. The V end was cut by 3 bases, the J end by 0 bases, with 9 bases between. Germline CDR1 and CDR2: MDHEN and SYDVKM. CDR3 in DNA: TGTGCCAGCAGTTTGACTGGATTAGCCAAAAACATTCAGTACTTC. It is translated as CASSLTGLAKNIQYF.

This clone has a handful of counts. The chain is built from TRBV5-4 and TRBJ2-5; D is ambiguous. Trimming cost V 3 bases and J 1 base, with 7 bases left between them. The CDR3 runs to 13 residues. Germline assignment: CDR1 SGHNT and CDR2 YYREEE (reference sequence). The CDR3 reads CASSSHSQETQYF. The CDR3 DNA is TGTGCCAGCAGCTCGCACAGCCAAGAGACCCAGTACTTC.

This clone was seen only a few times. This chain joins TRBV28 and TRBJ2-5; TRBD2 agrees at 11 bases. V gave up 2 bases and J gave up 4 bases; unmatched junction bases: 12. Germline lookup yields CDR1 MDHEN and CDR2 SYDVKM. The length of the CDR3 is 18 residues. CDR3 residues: CASSLIGGTSGSIETQYF. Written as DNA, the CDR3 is TGTGCCAGCAGTTTAATTGGGGGAACTAGCGGGAGTATAGAGACCCAGTACTTC.

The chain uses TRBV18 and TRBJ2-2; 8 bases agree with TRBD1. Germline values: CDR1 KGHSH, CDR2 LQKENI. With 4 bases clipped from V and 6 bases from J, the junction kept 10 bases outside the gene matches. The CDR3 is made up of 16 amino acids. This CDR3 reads CASSRTPPGGPGELFF. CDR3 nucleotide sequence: TGTGCCAGCTCACGCACCCCTCCAGGGGGCCCCGGGGAGCTGTTTTTT.

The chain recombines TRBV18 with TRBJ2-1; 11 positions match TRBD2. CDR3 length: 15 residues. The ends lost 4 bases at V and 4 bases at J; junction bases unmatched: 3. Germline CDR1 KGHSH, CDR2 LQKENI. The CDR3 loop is CASSRGLAEYNEQFF. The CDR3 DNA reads TGTGCCAGCTCACGGGGACTAGCGGAGTACAATGAGCAGTTCTTC. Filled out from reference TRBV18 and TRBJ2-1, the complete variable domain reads NAGVMQNPRHLVRRRGQEARLRCSPMKGHSHVYWYRQLPEEGLKFMVYLQKENIIDESGMPKERFSAEFPKEGPSILRIQQVVRGDSAAYFCASSRGLAEYNEQFFGPGTRLTVL.

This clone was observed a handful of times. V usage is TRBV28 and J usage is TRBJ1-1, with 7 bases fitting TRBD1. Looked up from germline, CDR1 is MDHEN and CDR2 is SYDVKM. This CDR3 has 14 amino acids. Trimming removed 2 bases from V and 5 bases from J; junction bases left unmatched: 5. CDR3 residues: CASSLGTAGTEAFF. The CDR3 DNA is TGTGCCAGCAGTTTAGGGACAGCCGGGACTGAAGCTTTCTTT.

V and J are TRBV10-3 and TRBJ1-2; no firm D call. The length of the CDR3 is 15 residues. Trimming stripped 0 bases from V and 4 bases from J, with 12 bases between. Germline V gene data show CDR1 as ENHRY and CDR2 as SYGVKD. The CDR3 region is CAISESVPSGYGYTF. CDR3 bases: TGTGCCATCAGTGAGTCTGTACCGTCCGGCTATGGCTACACCTTC.

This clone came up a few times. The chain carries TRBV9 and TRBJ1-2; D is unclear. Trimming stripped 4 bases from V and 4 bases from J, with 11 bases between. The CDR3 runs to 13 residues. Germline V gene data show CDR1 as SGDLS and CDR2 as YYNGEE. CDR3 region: CASSPASLYGYTF. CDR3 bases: TGTGCCAGCAGCCCCGCGAGCCTCTATGGCTACACCTTC.

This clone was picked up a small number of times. As DNA, the CDR3 is TGTGCCATCAGTGAAGCGAGCAATGAGCAGTTCTTC. Translated, it gives CAISEASNEQFF. V is TRBV10-3 and J is TRBJ2-1; the D is unclear. Trimming took off 3 bases at V and 6 bases at J, with 6 bases between the two ends. CDR1 ENHRY and CDR2 SYGVKD come from the germline V gene. This CDR3 is built from 12 residues.